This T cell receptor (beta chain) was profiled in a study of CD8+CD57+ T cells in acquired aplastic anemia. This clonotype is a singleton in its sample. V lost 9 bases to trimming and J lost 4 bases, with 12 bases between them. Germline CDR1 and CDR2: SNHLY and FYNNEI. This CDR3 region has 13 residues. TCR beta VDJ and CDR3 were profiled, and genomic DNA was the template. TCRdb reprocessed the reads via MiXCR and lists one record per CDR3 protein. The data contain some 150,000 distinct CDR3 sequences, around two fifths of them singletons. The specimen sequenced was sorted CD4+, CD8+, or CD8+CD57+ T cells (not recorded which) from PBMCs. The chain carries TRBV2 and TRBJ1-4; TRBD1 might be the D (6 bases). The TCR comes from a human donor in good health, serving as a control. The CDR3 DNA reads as TGTGCCAGTCGGACAGCCCGTAATGAAAAACTGTTTTTT. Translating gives CASRTARNEKLFF.